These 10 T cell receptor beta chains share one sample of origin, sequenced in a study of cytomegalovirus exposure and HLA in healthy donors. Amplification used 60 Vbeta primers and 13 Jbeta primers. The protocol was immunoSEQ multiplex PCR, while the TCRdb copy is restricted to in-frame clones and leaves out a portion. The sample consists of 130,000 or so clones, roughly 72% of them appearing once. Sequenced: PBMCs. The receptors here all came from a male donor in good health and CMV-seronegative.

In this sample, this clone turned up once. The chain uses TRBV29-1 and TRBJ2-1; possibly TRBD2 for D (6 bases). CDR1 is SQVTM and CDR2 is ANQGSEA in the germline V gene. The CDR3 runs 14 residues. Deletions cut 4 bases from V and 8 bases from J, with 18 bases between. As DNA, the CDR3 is TGCAGCGTTGCCGGGGGAGCGGGCACGGATGAGCAGTTCTTC. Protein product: CSVAGGAGTDEQFF.

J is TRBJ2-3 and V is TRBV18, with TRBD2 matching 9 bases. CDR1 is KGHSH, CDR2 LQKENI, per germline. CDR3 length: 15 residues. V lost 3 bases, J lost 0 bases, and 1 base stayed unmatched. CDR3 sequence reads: CASSPAGGSTDTQYF. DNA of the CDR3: TGTGCCAGCTCACCGGCGGGAGGGAGCACAGATACGCAGTATTTT. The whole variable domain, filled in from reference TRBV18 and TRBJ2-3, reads NAGVMQNPRHLVRRRGQEARLRCSPMKGHSHVYWYRQLPEEGLKFMVYLQKENIIDESGMPKERFSAEFPKEGPSILRIQQVVRGDSAAYFCASSPAGGSTDTQYFGPGTRLTVL.

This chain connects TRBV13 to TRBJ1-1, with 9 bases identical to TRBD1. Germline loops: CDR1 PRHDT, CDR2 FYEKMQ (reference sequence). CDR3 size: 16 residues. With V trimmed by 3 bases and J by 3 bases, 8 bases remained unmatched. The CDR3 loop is CASSFGTGKAYTEAFF. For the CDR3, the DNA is TGTGCCAGCAGCTTCGGGACAGGGAAAGCTTACACTGAAGCTTTCTTT.

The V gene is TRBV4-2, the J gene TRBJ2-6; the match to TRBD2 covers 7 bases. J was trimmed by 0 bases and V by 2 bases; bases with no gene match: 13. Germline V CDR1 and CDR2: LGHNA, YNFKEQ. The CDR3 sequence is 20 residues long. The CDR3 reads CASSQPPRGTTRSGANVLTF. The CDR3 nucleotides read TGTGCCAGCAGCCAACCACCCCGCGGGACTACCCGCTCTGGGGCCAACGTCCTGACTTTC.

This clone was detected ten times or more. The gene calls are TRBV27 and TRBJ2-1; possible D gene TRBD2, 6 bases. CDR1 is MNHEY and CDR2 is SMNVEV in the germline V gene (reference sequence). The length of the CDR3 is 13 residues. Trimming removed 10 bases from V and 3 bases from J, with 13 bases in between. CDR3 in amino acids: CATVADNYNEQFF. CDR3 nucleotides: TGTGCCACCGTAGCGGATAACTACAATGAGCAGTTCTTC.

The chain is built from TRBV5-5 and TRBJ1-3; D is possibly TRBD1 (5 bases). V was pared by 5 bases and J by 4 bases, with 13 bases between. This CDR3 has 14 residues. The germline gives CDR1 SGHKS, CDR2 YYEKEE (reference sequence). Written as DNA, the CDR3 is TGTGCCAGCAGTCGGGACTCTACAGGAAACACCATATATTTT. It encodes CASSRDSTGNTIYF.

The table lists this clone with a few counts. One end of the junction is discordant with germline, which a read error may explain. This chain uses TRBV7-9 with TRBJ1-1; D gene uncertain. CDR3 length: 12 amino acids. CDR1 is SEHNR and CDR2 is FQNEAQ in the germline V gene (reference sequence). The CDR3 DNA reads TGTTCCAGCAGCTTCTCGAACACTGAAGCTTTCTTT. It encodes CSSSFSNTEAFF.

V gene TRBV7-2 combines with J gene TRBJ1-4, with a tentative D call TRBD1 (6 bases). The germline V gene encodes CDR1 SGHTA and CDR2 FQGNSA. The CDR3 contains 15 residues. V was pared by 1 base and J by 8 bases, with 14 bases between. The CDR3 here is CASSLGVRGAEKLFF. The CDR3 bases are TGTGCCAGCAGCTTAGGTGTCAGGGGAGCCGAAAAACTGTTTTTT.

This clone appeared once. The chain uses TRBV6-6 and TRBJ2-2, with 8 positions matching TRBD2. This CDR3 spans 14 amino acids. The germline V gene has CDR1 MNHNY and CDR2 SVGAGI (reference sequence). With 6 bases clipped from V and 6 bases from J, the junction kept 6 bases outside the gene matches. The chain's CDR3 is CASSLTTSAGELFF. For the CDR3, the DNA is TGTGCCAGCAGCCTTACGACTAGCGCCGGGGAGCTGTTTTTT.

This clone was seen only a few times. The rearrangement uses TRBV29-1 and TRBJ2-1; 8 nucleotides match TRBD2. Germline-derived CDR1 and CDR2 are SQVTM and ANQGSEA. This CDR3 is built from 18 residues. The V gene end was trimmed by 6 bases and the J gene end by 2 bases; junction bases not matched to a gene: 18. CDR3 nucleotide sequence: TGCAGCGTCCTGGCCCTAGCGGGTTACCCCAAACCCTACAATGAGCAGTTCTTC. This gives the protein CSVLALAGYPKPYNEQFF.